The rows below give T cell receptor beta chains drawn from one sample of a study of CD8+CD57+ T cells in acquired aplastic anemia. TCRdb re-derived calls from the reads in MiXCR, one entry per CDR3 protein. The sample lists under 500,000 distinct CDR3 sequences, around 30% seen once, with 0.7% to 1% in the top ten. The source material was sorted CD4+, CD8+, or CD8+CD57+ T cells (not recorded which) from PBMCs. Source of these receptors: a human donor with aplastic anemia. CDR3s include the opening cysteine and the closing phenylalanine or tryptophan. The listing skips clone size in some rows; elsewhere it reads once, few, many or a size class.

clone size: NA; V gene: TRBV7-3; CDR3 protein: CASSPAQSSYNEQFF
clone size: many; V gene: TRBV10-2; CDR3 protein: CASRGTGTGDYEQYF
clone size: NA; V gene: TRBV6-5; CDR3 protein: CASSFRETPLNF
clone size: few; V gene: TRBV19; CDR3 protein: CASSPRRLAFSYEQYF
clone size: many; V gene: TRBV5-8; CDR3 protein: CASSLADSPLHF
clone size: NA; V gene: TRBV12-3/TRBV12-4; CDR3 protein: CASSLVPMSLLNTEAFF
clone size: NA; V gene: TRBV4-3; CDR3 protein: CASSQDQAGGTQYF
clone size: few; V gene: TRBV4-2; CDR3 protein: CASSPAVERGAYSYNEQFF
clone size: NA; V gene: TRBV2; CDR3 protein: CASSSTGTGDEQYF
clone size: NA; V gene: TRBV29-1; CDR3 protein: CSVELGTGNTEAFF
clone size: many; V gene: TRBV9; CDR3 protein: CASSVGTYVYEQYF
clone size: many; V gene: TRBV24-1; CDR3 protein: CATSETGLAGPQETQYF
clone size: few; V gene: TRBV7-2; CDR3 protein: CASSRGGSLLYGYTF
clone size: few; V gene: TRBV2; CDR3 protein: CASSPTSGGVNEQFF
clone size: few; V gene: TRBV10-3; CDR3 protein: CASSYSSWGALNEQYF
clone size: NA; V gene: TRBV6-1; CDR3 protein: CASGLGGGQYEQYF
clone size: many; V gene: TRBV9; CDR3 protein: CASSDRAQSTDTQYF
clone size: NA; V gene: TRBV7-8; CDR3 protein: CASNSGAGEQYF
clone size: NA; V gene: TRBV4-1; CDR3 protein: CASSQGGSGQGWQPQHF
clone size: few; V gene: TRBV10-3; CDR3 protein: CAISESTGKNYGYTF